Below are 7 T cell receptor beta chains sequenced from a single sample in a study of shared clonotypes between healthy human individuals. CD45RO-negative cells were positively selected for CCR7, leaving out terminally differentiated effector memory CD45RA+ cells. The method was immunoSEQ multiplex PCR; TCRdb's version includes in-frame clones alone and lacks a portion of them. The table includes about 2 million clones, 85% to 95% detected once. Sequencing used naive CD8+ T cells sorted from blood. The source of these receptors is a man aged 18 to 30 in good health.

V is TRBV27 and J is TRBJ1-2; tentative D call: TRBD1 (5 bases). V lost 4 bases and J lost 3, with 12 bases in between. CDR1 and CDR2 from the germline V gene are MNHEY and SMNVEV (reference sequence). The CDR3 has 14 residues. CDR3 DNA sequence: TGTGCCAGCAGTTGGCGGGGGTCAGACTATGGCTACACCTTC. This translates into CASSWRGSDYGYTF.

On this clone itself: The junction departs from germline at one end; a sequencing error may be responsible. The rearrangement joins TRBV7-7 to TRBJ2-3, with 10 bases lining up with TRBD1. Germline values: CDR1 SSHAT, CDR2 FNYEAQ (reference sequence). The CDR3 extends over 16 amino acids. This chain's CDR3 is CASSPGGQGLSDTQYF. CDR3 sequence (DNA): TGTGCTAGCAGTCCGGGGGGACAGGGGCTATCAGATACGCAGTATTTT.

The CDR3 loop reads CASTERNTDTQYF. CDR3 nucleotides: TGTGCCAGTACAGAGCGGAACACAGATACGCAGTATTTT. The gene calls are TRBV6-5 and TRBJ2-3; D perhaps matches TRBD2 (5 bases). The CDR3 is 13 amino acids. CDR1 and CDR2 (germline): MNHEY, SVGAGI. Trimming cost V 9 bases and J 2 bases, with 12 bases left between them.

The chain is built from TRBV19 and TRBJ2-1; D is unresolved. Germline-derived CDR1 and CDR2 are LNHDA and SQIVND (reference sequence). CDR3 size: 15 residues. V lost 6 bases and J 0 bases, leaving 12 bases between the germline ends. CDR3 region: CASRDQFLSYNEQFF. The CDR3 DNA follows: TGTGCCAGTAGAGACCAGTTTCTCTCCTACAATGAGCAGTTCTTC. Together with reference TRBV19 and TRBJ2-1, the CDR3 gives the full variable domain: DGGITQSPKYLFRKEGQNVTLSCEQNLNHDAMYWYRQDPGQGLRLIYYSQIVNDFQKGDIAEGYSVSREKKESFPLTVTSAQKNPTAFYLCASRDQFLSYNEQFFGPGTRLTVL.

The chain employs TRBV7-8 and TRBJ1-1; D gene unclear. V shed 5 bases and J shed 2 bases, with 9 bases lying between them. The CDR3 totals 13 residues. CDR1 and CDR2 (germline): SGHVS, FQNEAQ. This CDR3 is CASSLEVNTEAFF. CDR3 sequence (DNA): TGTGCCAGCAGCCTGGAGGTCAACACTGAAGCTTTCTTT.

This clone was detected once. V usage is TRBV30 and J usage is TRBJ2-7; tentative D call: TRBD1 (5 bases). Germline lookup yields CDR1 GTSNPN and CDR2 SVGIG (reference sequence). The CDR3 runs to 13 residues. V lost 0 bases to trimming and J lost 5 bases, with 11 bases between them. The CDR3 region has the DNA TGTGCCTGGAGTGTAGGGGTAGTCCACGAGCAGTACTTC. It encodes CAWSVGVVHEQYF. The variable domain in full, with the rest retrieved from reference TRBV30 and TRBJ2-7, is SQTIHQWPATLVQPVGSPLSLECTVEGTSNPNLYWYRQAAGRGLQLLFYSVGIGQISSEVPQNLSASRPQDRQFILSSKKLLLSDSGFYLCAWSVGVVHEQYFGPGTRLTVT.

Regarding this clone: Mismatch with germline at one junction end may stem from a read error. In nucleotides, the CDR3 is TGTGCCAGCACCATTTTTATCCAGCTTATCTTCTCCTTC. Its protein product is CASTIFIQLIFSF. The V gene is TRBV13, the J gene TRBJ1-2; D ambiguous. Germline V CDR1 and CDR2: PRHDT, FYEKMQ (reference sequence). This CDR3 region has 13 residues. Full variable domain (outside the CDR3, taken from reference TRBV13 and TRBJ1-2): AAGVIQSPRHLIKEKRETATLKCYPIPRHDTVYWYQQGPGQDPQFLISFYEKMQSDKGSIPDRFSAQQFSDYHSELNMSSLELGDSALYFCASTIFIQLIFSFGSGTRLTVV.